This T cell receptor (beta chain) is from a study of blood T cell repertoires in COVID-19. Overall study: There were acute and convalescent COVID-19 samples, and they came from the United States, Italy and Spain. In each case, the material was cDNA or gDNA derived from T cells, B-cell-depleted T cells, or PBMCs.

In this sample, this clone turned up once. Authors' processing steps: Using reference gene primer amplification, nucleated cell counts were estimated. Produced via immunoSEQ multiplex PCR; TCRdb's table is partial and in-frame only. V and J calls and clone size are copied from that table; D and trimming were computed from the DNA. The sample lists about 56,000 clones; 89% were seen once. Sequenced material: peripheral blood. This TCR derives from a human donor in a cohort sampled during active COVID-19.

CDR3 sequence reads: CSVPNRGEPEAFF. CDR3 DNA: TGCAGCGTCCCGAACAGGGGGGAGCCTGAAGCTTTCTTT. The chain recombines TRBV29-1 with TRBJ1-1; TRBD1 matches at 8 bases. The V segment lost 6 bases and the J segment 6 bases; nucleotides outside the gene matches: 9. Germline CDR1 and CDR2: SQVTM and ANQGSEA. The CDR3 length is 13 residues. Filled out from reference TRBV29-1 and TRBJ1-1, the complete variable domain reads SAVISQKPSRDICQRGTSLTIQCQVDSQVTMMFWYRQQPGQSLTLIATANQGSEATYESGFVIDKFPISRPNLTFSTLTVSNMSPEDSSIYLCSVPNRGEPEAFFGQGTRLTVV.